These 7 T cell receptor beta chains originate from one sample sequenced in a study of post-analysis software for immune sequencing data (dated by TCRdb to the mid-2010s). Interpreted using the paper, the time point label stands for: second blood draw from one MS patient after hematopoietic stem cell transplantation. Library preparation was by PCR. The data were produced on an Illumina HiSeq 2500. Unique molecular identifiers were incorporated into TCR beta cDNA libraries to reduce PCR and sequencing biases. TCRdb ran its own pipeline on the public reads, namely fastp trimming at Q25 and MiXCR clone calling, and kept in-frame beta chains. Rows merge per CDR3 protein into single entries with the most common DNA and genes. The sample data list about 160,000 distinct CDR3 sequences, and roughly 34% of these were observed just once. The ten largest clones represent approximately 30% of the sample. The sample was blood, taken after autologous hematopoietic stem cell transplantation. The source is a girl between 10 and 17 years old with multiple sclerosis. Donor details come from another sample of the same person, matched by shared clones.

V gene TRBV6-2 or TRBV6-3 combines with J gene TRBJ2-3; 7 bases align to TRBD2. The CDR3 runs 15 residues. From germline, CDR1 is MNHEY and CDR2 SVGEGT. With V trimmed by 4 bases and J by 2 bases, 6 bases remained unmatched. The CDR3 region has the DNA TGTGCCAGCAGTTCGAGCGGGGTATCCACAGATACGCAGTATTTT. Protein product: CASSSSGVSTDTQYF.

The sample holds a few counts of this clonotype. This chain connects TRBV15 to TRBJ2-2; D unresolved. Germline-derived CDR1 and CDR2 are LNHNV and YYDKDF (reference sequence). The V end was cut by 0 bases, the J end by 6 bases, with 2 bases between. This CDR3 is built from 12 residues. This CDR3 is CATSREAGELFF. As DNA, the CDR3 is TGTGCCACCAGCAGAGAGGCCGGGGAGCTGTTTTTT.

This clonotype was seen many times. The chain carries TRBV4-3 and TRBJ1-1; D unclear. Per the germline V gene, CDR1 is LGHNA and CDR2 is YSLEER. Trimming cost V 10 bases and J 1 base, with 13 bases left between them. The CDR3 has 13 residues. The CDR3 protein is CATAPSRNTEAFF. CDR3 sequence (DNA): TGCGCCACCGCGCCGTCTCGGAACACTGAAGCTTTCTTT.

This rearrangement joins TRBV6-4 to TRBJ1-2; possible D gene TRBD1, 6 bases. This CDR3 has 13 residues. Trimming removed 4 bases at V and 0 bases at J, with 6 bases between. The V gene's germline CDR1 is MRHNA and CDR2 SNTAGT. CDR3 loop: CASSGTANYGYTF. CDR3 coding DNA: TGTGCCAGCAGTGGGACAGCTAACTATGGCTACACCTTC.

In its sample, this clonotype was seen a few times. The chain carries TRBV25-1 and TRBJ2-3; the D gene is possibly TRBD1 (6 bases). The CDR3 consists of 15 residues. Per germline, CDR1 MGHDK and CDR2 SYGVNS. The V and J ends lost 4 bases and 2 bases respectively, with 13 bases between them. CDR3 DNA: TGTGCCAGCAGTGCCTCGACAGGTTACACAGATACGCAGTATTTT. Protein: CASSASTGYTDTQYF.

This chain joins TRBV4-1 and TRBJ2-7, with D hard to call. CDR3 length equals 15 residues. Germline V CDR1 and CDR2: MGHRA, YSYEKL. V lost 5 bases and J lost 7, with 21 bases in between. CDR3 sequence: CASSLAGTGLGEQYF. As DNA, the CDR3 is TGCGCCAGCAGCTTGGCCGGCACCGGCCTTGGGGAGCAGTACTTC.

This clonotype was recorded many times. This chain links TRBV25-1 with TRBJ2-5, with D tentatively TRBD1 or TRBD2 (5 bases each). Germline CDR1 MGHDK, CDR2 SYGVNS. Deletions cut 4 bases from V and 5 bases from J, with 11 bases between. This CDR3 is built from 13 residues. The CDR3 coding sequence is TGTGCCAGCAGTGGAGGGACGTGGGAGACCCAGTACTTC. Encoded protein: CASSGGTWETQYF.